This T cell receptor (beta chain) was identified in a study of long-term antiretroviral therapy in people with HIV. General study results and limits: Versus controls, repertoires in people with HIV had narrower CDR3 length ranges.

Survey level was the resolution at which the v3.0 immunoSEQ assay ran. The study targeted 40,000-50,000 T-cell genomes per sample in sequencing. Produced via immunoSEQ multiplex PCR; TCRdb's table is partial and in-frame only. Found here are 25,000 to 30,000 clones, roughly four fifths of them singletons; the top ten hold roughly a tenth. This CDR3 region has 12 residues. The germline V and J ends were trimmed by 2 bases and 6 bases, with 8 bases remaining between them. Germline V lookup: CDR1 SGHRS, CDR2 YFSETQ. With respect to this clone: Antigen unknown.

Source: unsorted PBMCs, taken 0.8 years before starting antiretroviral therapy. The TCR comes from a man aged 18 to 30 with HIV. J is TRBJ1-2 and V is TRBV5-1; D is unclear. The CDR3 loop is CASSFHDNGYTF. Here the CDR3 DNA reads TGCGCCAGCAGCTTCCATGACAATGGCTACACCTTC. The whole variable domain, filled in from reference TRBV5-1 and TRBJ1-2, reads KAGVTQTPRYLIKTRGQQVTLSCSPISGHRSVSWYQQTPGQGLQFLFEYFSETQRNKGNFPGRFSGRQFSNSRSEMNVSTLELGDSALYLCASSFHDNGYTFGSGTRLTVV.